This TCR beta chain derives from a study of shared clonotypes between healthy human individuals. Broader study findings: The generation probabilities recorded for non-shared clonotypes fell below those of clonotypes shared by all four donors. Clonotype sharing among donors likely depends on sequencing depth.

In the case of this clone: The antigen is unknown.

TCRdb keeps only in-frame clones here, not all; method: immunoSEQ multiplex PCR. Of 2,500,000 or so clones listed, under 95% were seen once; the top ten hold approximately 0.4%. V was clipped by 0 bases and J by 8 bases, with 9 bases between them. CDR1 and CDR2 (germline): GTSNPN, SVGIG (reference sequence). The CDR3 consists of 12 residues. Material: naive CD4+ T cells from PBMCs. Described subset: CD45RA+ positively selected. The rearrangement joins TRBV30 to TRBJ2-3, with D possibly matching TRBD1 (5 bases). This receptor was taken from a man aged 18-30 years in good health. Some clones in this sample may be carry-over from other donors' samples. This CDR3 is CAWSVQAATQYF. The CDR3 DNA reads TGTGCCTGGAGTGTACAGGCAGCTACGCAGTATTTT.